A selection of T cell receptor beta chains follows, all from one sample in a study of T cells in Graves' hyperthyroidism and ophthalmopathy. One entry per CDR3 protein, called by TCRdb with MiXCR from the multiplex PCR reads. This table holds under 400,000 distinct CDR3 sequences, just under 25% found once. The specimen sequenced was blood. The receptors were sampled from a man in his forties or fifties with Graves' hyperthyroidism. Each CDR3 is given with its conserved first and last residue. The order of the fields is clone size, V gene, D gene, J gene, CDR3 DNA, CDR3 protein. The D gene is left open where the match is weak. Clone size is stated in some rows and not others, as once, few, many or a class when expanded.

few	TRBV5-1	TRBD1	TRBJ2-1	TGCGCCAGCAGTCGCCGACAGGGAACGGGCAATGAGCAGTTCTTC	CASSRRQGTGNEQFF
few	TRBV28	.	TRBJ1-1	TGTGCCAGCAGTTTACCAGGGAGGAGCACTGAAGCTTTCTTT	CASSLPGRSTEAFF
.	TRBV11-2	TRBD2	TRBJ2-5	TGTGCCAGCAGCTGGGCTAGACTAGCGGATCATGGGACCCAGTACTTC	CASSWARLADHGTQYF
few	TRBV28	.	TRBJ2-2	TGTGCCAGCATGACGGCGAACACCGGGGAGCTGTTTTTT	CASMTANTGELFF
many	TRBV11-3	.	TRBJ2-7	TGTGCCAGCAGCCCCAGGACCTCCTTCTACGAGCAGTACTTC	CASSPRTSFYEQYF
few	TRBV30	TRBD1	TRBJ2-7	TGTGCCCTTCGCCGGGACAGGGACCACGAGCAGTACTTC	CALRRDRDHEQYF
few	TRBV5-1	.	TRBJ1-1	TGCGCCAGCAGGTTTGACACTGAAGCTTTCTTT	CASRFDTEAFF
few	TRBV20-1	.	TRBJ2-7	TGCAGTGCTAGCCGACAGGTTCCTCCCTACGAGCAGTACTTC	CSASRQVPPYEQYF
.	TRBV5-5	.	TRBJ2-4	TGCGCCAGCAGCTCCCCTTCCAAAAACATTCAGTGCTTC	CASSSPSKNIQCF
.	TRBV2	TRBD2	TRBJ2-1	TGTGCCAGCAGCATAGCGGGATTCCCCCTTGGCGATGAGCAGTTCTTC	CASSIAGFPLGDEQFF
.	TRBV5-1	TRBD2	TRBJ2-3	TGCGCCAGCGGAACAAATAGCGGGAGGGCCGGGGATACGCAGTATTTT	CASGTNSGRAGDTQYF
.	TRBV6-1	.	TRBJ1-1	TGTGCCAGCATCGAAGACGTACCTGAAGCTTTCTTT	CASIEDVPEAFF
few	TRBV20-1	.	TRBJ1-3	TGCAGTGCTAGAGGGGGGGAACGCTCTGGAAACACCATATATTTT	CSARGGERSGNTIYF
.	TRBV6-5	.	TRBJ1-2	TGTGCCAGCAGTTACTCGAGAGGGAATGGCTACACCTTC	CASSYSRGNGYTF
.	TRBV5-4	TRBD2	TRBJ2-1	TGTGCCAGCAGCGAACGGACTAGATCCCCTTTCAATGAGCAGTTCTTC	CASSERTRSPFNEQFF
few	TRBV11-2	TRBD2	TRBJ2-3	TGTGCCAGCAGCTTAGTTACTAGCGGGAGTAAAACAGATACGCAGTATTTT	CASSLVTSGSKTDTQYF
few	TRBV29-1	TRBD1	TRBJ2-7	TGCAGCGTCCGGGACAGGGGGACCTACGAGCAGTACTTC	CSVRDRGTYEQYF
few	TRBV5-1	TRBD1	TRBJ2-3	TGCGCCAGCAGCACGGGACAGGGGGGAGATACGCAGTATTTT	CASSTGQGGDTQYF
many	TRBV27	.	TRBJ2-1	TGTGCCAGCAGTTTTGTGGAGGCGGGCGATGAGCAGTTCTTC	CASSFVEAGDEQFF
.	TRBV18	.	TRBJ2-7	TGTGCCAGCTCACACAGTTTCGACGAGCAGTACTTC	CASSHSFDEQYF
.	TRBV2	TRBD1	TRBJ1-2	TGTGCCAGCTCCGGGACAGTAGGCTACACCTTC	CASSGTVGYTF
.	TRBV5-5	.	TRBJ1-1	TGTGCCAGCAGCCCGCAGGGGTTCCCCCAAGCTTTCTTT	CASSPQGFPQAFF
few	TRBV19	.	TRBJ1-2	TGTGCCAGTAAAAGCGAGGGGGCTAACTATGGCTACACCTTC	CASKSEGANYGYTF